A selection of T cell receptor beta chains follows, all from one sample in a study of T-cell reconstitution after alpha-beta-depleted transplantation in children. TCRdb reanalysed the PCR reads using MiXCR and keeps one entry per CDR3 protein. The table lists 480,000 or so distinct CDR3 sequences, about 10% of them singletons. This specimen consisted of PBMCs, obtained before TCRalphabeta/CD19-depleted stem cell transplant. The source of these receptors is a child aged 2 to 15 with inherited bone marrow failure, due to receive a stem cell transplant. CDR3s include the opening cysteine and the closing phenylalanine or tryptophan. Fields, in order: clone size, J gene, V gene, D gene, CDR3 DNA, CDR3 protein. The D gene is left open where the match is weak. Clone size, where shown, is once, few, many, or a class for clones that have expanded.

clone size: NA
J gene: TRBJ2-5
V gene: TRBV7-6
D gene: TRBD1
CDR3 DNA: TGTGCCAGCAGCCGACCCCCGCGGGACAGGGCGCCTTACGGGAGAGAGACCCAGTACTTC
CDR3 protein: CASSRPPRDRAPYGRETQYF

clone size: few
J gene: TRBJ2-1
V gene: TRBV29-1
D gene: NA
CDR3 DNA: TGCAGCGTTGAACCTTCCGGGACACCCTATTACAATGAGCAGTTCTTC
CDR3 protein: CSVEPSGTPYYNEQFF

clone size: many
J gene: TRBJ2-7
V gene: TRBV5-1
D gene: TRBD1
CDR3 DNA: TGCGCCAGCAGCTTGAGGGACAGGGTTAGCGACGAGCAGTACTTC
CDR3 protein: CASSLRDRVSDEQYF

clone size: NA
J gene: TRBJ2-3
V gene: TRBV19
D gene: TRBD2
CDR3 DNA: TGTGCCAGTAGTAGGCGGGAGGGAGGCACAGATACGCAGTATTTT
CDR3 protein: CASSRREGGTDTQYF

clone size: many
J gene: TRBJ2-5
V gene: TRBV20-1
D gene: TRBD2
CDR3 DNA: TGCAGTGCTAGAGAGGGCGGGAGTGCCGGGGAGACCCAGTACTTC
CDR3 protein: CSAREGGSAGETQYF

clone size: NA
J gene: TRBJ2-2
V gene: TRBV7-2
D gene: TRBD1
CDR3 DNA: TGTGCCAGCAGCCCCCGGACAGGGTCGGCCGGGGAGCTGTTTTTT
CDR3 protein: CASSPRTGSAGELFF

clone size: many
J gene: TRBJ2-5
V gene: TRBV29-1
D gene: TRBD1
CDR3 DNA: TGCAGCGTTGAAGGCCGGGACAGGTGGCAAGAGACCCAGTACTTC
CDR3 protein: CSVEGRDRWQETQYF

clone size: many
J gene: TRBJ2-3
V gene: TRBV6-1
D gene: TRBD2
CDR3 DNA: TGTGCCAGCAGTGAAATTTTTTGGGGGAGGGCCTCGACAGATACGCAGTATTTT
CDR3 protein: CASSEIFWGRASTDTQYF

clone size: many
J gene: TRBJ1-4
V gene: TRBV27
D gene: NA
CDR3 DNA: TGTGCCAGCAGTTTATACAGGGATAGGGAAAAACTGTTTTTT
CDR3 protein: CASSLYRDREKLFF

clone size: NA
J gene: TRBJ2-1
V gene: TRBV6-2/TRBV6-3
D gene: TRBD1
CDR3 DNA: TGTGCCAGCAGTTACACGGACAGGGGAATCAATGAGCAGTTCTTC
CDR3 protein: CASSYTDRGINEQFF

clone size: many
J gene: TRBJ2-1
V gene: TRBV5-1
D gene: NA
CDR3 DNA: TGCGCCAGCAGGATCGGAGGCGGGACTGCGTACAATGAGCAGTTCTTC
CDR3 protein: CASRIGGGTAYNEQFF

clone size: many
J gene: TRBJ2-1
V gene: TRBV27
D gene: NA
CDR3 DNA: TGTGCCAGCAGTTTAAGGCCGACCCCCTACAATGAGCAGTTCTTC
CDR3 protein: CASSLRPTPYNEQFF

clone size: few
J gene: TRBJ1-5
V gene: TRBV15
D gene: NA
CDR3 DNA: TGTGCCACCCGATCACGACGGCTGGATCAGCCCCAGCATTTT
CDR3 protein: CATRSRRLDQPQHF

clone size: NA
J gene: TRBJ1-2
V gene: TRBV7-9
D gene: NA
CDR3 DNA: TGTGCCAGCAGCTTAGCGGGGGAAGGCTACACCTTC
CDR3 protein: CASSLAGEGYTF

clone size: many
J gene: TRBJ1-1
V gene: TRBV7-9
D gene: NA
CDR3 DNA: TGTGCCAGCAGCTTTTACAGTAGTGAAGCTTTCTTT
CDR3 protein: CASSFYSSEAFF

clone size: many
J gene: TRBJ2-7
V gene: TRBV6-5
D gene: NA
CDR3 DNA: TGTGCCAGCAGTTACGAGGCCGGCACCTACGAGCAGTACTTC
CDR3 protein: CASSYEAGTYEQYF

clone size: few
J gene: TRBJ2-7
V gene: TRBV9
D gene: NA
CDR3 DNA: TGTGCCAGCAGCTCCCCGGAGGGACCCTACGAGGAGCAGTACTTC
CDR3 protein: CASSSPEGPYEEQYF

clone size: NA
J gene: TRBJ2-5
V gene: TRBV29-1
D gene: NA
CDR3 DNA: TGCAGCGTTGAAGAAGCACAGGGACAAGAGACCCAGTACTTC
CDR3 protein: CSVEEAQGQETQYF